This T cell receptor beta chain appears in the sequencing data of a study of T cells after yellow fever vaccination. V was shortened by 3 bases and J by 5 bases, with 9 bases between the two germline ends. Germline-derived CDR1 and CDR2 are MNHEY and SVGAGI. CDR3 length: 13 amino acids. As regards this clonotype: The antigen is undetermined.

A universal primer site and UMIs were added as TCR cDNA was made by 5'RACE template switching. Each CDR3 protein is one row after TCRdb ran MiXCR on the 5' RACE reads. The data show 400,000 or so distinct CDR3 sequences, 9.5% to 13% seen once. Points from the study as a whole: Subsequent to the booster, the majority of primary-vaccination clones reappeared (under 98% CD4, more than 70% CD8).

The V call is TRBV6-5, the J call TRBJ2-3; D gene unclear. The clonotype comes from a young man who received the YFV17D yellow fever vaccine. This specimen was PBMCs, taken on the day of the first yellow fever vaccination. CDR3 region: CASSYGPRDTQYF. The CDR3 DNA sequence: TGTGCCAGCAGTTATGGGCCCCGAGATACGCAGTATTTT.